This T cell receptor beta chain was identified during a study of vaccination and CD4 T cells after COVID-19. At the level of the study: The convalescents included six males and four females, and among them two were Hispanic while seven were Caucasian. Post-COVID samples had a sampling time that fell a median about 100 days after diagnosis (range 35 to 161).

A note on this clonotype: Its antigen is not identified.

The CDR3 is 15 residues long. Losses at the gene ends were 4 bases for V and 9 bases for J; bases not matched to a gene: 10. CDR1 SGHAT and CDR2 FQNNGV come from the germline V gene. Treatment indicated: approximately nine-day PBMC culture with coronavirus spike peptide pools or control peptides (ViraFEST assay). The authors cultured two million PBMCs per well with roughly 10 IU/ml IL-2 and about 9.4 ug/ml peptide pools. The assay that was used to sequence DNA from cultured CD4+ T cells was the Oncomine TCR Beta short-read assay. TCRdb reanalysed the PCR reads using MiXCR and keeps one entry per CDR3 protein. The table includes 20,000 to 25,000 distinct CDR3 sequences, around 42% detected once.

The receptor was isolated from a human donor who had recovered from COVID-19. The rearrangement uses TRBV11-2 and TRBJ2-3; 10 bases agree with TRBD2. Sequencing input: CD4+ T cells from blood, cultured in vitro. The CDR3 region is CASSYRSTSGATQYF. The CDR3 DNA reads TGTGCCAGCAGCTACAGGTCAACTAGCGGGGCCACGCAGTATTTT. The full variable domain, its missing parts supplied by reference TRBV11-2 and TRBJ2-3, is EAGVAQSPRYKIIEKRQSVAFWCNPISGHATLYWYQQILGQGPKLLIQFQNNGVVDDSQLPKDRFSAERLKGVDSTLKIQPAKLEDSAVYLCASSYRSTSGATQYFGPGTRLTVL.